This T cell receptor (beta chain) was sequenced in a study of cytomegalovirus exposure and HLA in healthy donors. The V gene end was trimmed by 5 bases and the J gene end by 8 bases; junction bases not matched to a gene: 9. Germline lookup yields CDR1 MNHNS and CDR2 SASEGT. CDR3 size: 15 residues. For this clone: Antigen specificity is unknown.

Everyone who donated was a healthy bone marrow donor. PCR employed 60 Vbeta and 13 Jbeta primers. Measured with immunoSEQ multiplex PCR; TCRdb has only the in-frame clones, and not every one. This table has approximately 140,000 clones, more than 65% appearing once. Regarding the study as a whole: Apparent HLA restriction characterized most CMV-associated TCR beta chains in a later analysis. It has been reported that TCR beta sequences accurately predicted the HLA-A and HLA-B alleles of most subjects. About 90% or about 30% of the time was how often most TCR beta V segments were productive, according to an earlier analysis.

This chain connects TRBV6-1 to TRBJ1-5; 10 positions agree with TRBD1. The sample consisted of PBMCs. This TCR was sampled from a woman aged 60-70 years in good health and CMV-seropositive. DNA for the CDR3: TGTGCCAGCAGTTTGGGGACAGGGGAGGAGGAGCCCCAGCATTTT. Residues: CASSLGTGEEEPQHF.